One and the same sample provided the 19 T cell receptor beta chains below, sequenced in a study of T-cell reconstitution after alpha-beta-depleted transplantation in children. Researchers prepared the TCRbeta library using unique molecular identifiers, the study reports. MiXCR was run by TCRdb on the PCR reads, yielding one entry per CDR3 protein. The top ten hold roughly 5.5% of the sample, which has around 410,000 distinct CDR3 sequences, roughly 10% seen once. The sequencing here drew on PBMCs from the stem cell graft donor, taken from the stem cell graft. All receptors derive from a human donor who donated a stem cell graft to a child with acute myeloid leukemia.

This chain uses TRBV18 with TRBJ1-1; weak D call: TRBD1 (5 bases). The germline V and J ends were trimmed by 2 bases and 0 bases, with 16 bases remaining between them. The V gene's germline CDR1 is KGHSH and CDR2 LQKENI. The CDR3 extends over 17 amino acids. The DNA for the CDR3 is TGTGCCAGCTCACCAATAAGAGACAGCAGAATGAACACTGAAGCTTTCTTT. This gives the protein CASSPIRDSRMNTEAFF. Full variable domain (outside the CDR3, taken from reference TRBV18 and TRBJ1-1): NAGVMQNPRHLVRRRGQEARLRCSPMKGHSHVYWYRQLPEEGLKFMVYLQKENIIDESGMPKERFSAEFPKEGPSILRIQQVVRGDSAAYFCASSPIRDSRMNTEAFFGQGTRLTVV.

This clonotype has ten or more counts. The chain is built from TRBV12-3 or TRBV12-4 and TRBJ2-7, with D possibly TRBD2 on 6 matching bases. The CDR3 consists of 15 residues. Trimming shortened V by 4 bases and J by 6 bases, and 19 bases separated the two germline ends. CDR3 nucleotide sequence: TGTGCCAGCAGTTGGACTCGAGCGGGCCACGGCGAGCAGTACTTC. This gives the protein CASSWTRAGHGEQYF.

The chain couples TRBV4-1 to TRBJ1-2; 8 positions agree with TRBD1. The CDR3 runs to 14 residues. The J segment lost 6 bases and the V segment lost 3 bases, leaving 6 bases of the junction unmatched. The V gene's germline CDR1 is MGHRA and CDR2 YSYEKL. Written as DNA, the CDR3 is TGCGCCAGCAGCCACGCTACAGGGGGGGATGGCTACACCTTC. Amino acids: CASSHATGGDGYTF.

This clonotype was seen many times. This rearrangement joins TRBV4-2 to TRBJ2-5, with 12 bases aligning to TRBD2. CDR3 size: 19 residues. CDR1 and CDR2 (germline): LGHNA, YNFKEQ. V shed 0 bases and J 5 bases; nucleotides not matched to a gene: 13. Written as DNA, the CDR3 is TGTGCCAGCAGCCAAGAACGAGGACTAGCGGGAAGGCAGGCGGAGACCCAGTACTTC. Encoded protein: CASSQERGLAGRQAETQYF.

This clonotype appeared a few times. V usage is TRBV27 and J usage is TRBJ1-2; D is possibly TRBD1 (6 bases). The germline CDR1 and CDR2 sequences are MNHEY and SMNVEV (reference sequence). Between the trimmed V and J ends, which lost 2 bases and 8 bases, there was a span of 15 bases. This CDR3 region has 14 residues. In nucleotides, the CDR3 is TGTGCCAGCAGTTTAACTCGGGGGCTGTTCGGCTACACCTTC. Its protein is CASSLTRGLFGYTF.

The chain couples TRBV18 to TRBJ2-2; D remains ambiguous. The germline V and J ends were trimmed by 6 bases and 0 bases, with 11 bases remaining between them. There are 15 residues in the CDR3. The V gene's germline CDR1 is KGHSH and CDR2 LQKENI. As DNA, the CDR3 is TGTGCCAGCTCTTCGGTAGCTTCGAACACCGGGGAGCTGTTTTTT. Translation gives CASSSVASNTGELFF.

In this sample, this clonotype turned up many times. The V gene is TRBV21-1, the J gene TRBJ2-2. TRBV21-1 is termed a pseudogene. This CDR3 has 14 amino acids. CDR3 coding DNA: TGTGCCAGCAGCAAAGGTTTCTACACCGGGGAGCTGTTTTTT. Protein sequence: CASSKGFYTGELFF.

This clonotype occurred a few times. The J gene is TRBJ1-2, the V gene TRBV4-3, with D perhaps matching TRBD1 (6 bases). Germline V CDR1 and CDR2: LGHNA, YSLEER. CDR3 length: 15 residues. V dropped 0 bases and J dropped 7 bases, with 15 bases sitting between them. As DNA, the CDR3 is TGCGCCAGCAGCCAAGAGGCAGGGGCGTTGTTTGGCTACACCTTC. It encodes CASSQEAGALFGYTF.

V usage is TRBV5-6 and J usage is TRBJ2-7, with D possibly being TRBD2 (6 bases). Deletions cut 3 bases from V and 2 bases from J, with 12 bases between. Germline assignment: CDR1 SGHDT and CDR2 YYEEEE. The CDR3 runs to 14 residues. Here the CDR3 reads CASSSPRGTYEQYF. The CDR3, as DNA: TGTGCCAGCAGCTCGCCCCGGGGGACCTACGAGCAGTACTTC.

This clonotype was counted between two and nine times. V usage is TRBV6-1 and J usage is TRBJ2-1; 10 bases match TRBD2. Germline CDR1 reads MNHNS; CDR2 reads SASEGT. V shed 4 bases, J shed 3 bases, and the junction held 3 bases outside the gene matches. CDR3 length: 15 residues. CDR3 in amino acids: CASSARTSGYNEQFF. The CDR3 DNA follows: TGTGCCAGCAGTGCTAGGACTAGCGGCTACAATGAGCAGTTCTTC.

This sequence joins TRBV4-2 and TRBJ1-4; D may be TRBD1 (5 bases). CDR1 and CDR2 from the germline V gene are LGHNA and YNFKEQ. V was shortened by 0 bases and J by 7 bases, with 12 bases between the two germline ends. The CDR3 totals 15 residues. CDR3 sequence: CASSQEGGRSEKLFF. CDR3 in DNA: TGTGCCAGCAGCCAAGAGGGGGGGAGAAGTGAAAAACTGTTTTTT.

V gene TRBV10-3 combines with J gene TRBJ2-2; 9 bases fit TRBD1. Per the germline V gene, CDR1 is ENHRY and CDR2 is SYGVKD. The CDR3 length is 14 residues. V lost 8 bases and J lost 3; bases outside the gene matches: 4. Here the CDR3 DNA reads TGTGCCATCCTCCGGGACAGGGACACCGGGGAGCTGTTTTTT. Translation: CAILRDRDTGELFF.

The chain is built from TRBV5-1 and TRBJ1-5; 10 bases agree with TRBD1. J lost 4 bases, V lost 4 bases, and 5 bases had no gene match. There are 15 residues in the CDR3. Germline assignment: CDR1 SGHRS and CDR2 YFSETQ. The CDR3 nucleotides read TGCGCCAGCAGCCCAGGACAGGGGGTAAATCAGCCCCAGCATTTT. Translating it yields CASSPGQGVNQPQHF.

Only a few counts were recorded for this clonotype. The rearrangement links TRBV5-1 to TRBJ2-5, with D tentatively TRBD2 (6 bases). In germline, CDR1 is SGHRS, CDR2 YFSETQ. The CDR3 sequence is 15 residues long. V was pared by 3 bases and J by 5 bases, with 17 bases between. CDR3 amino acids: CASSSARLVGETQYF. Here the CDR3 DNA reads TGCGCCAGCAGCTCAGCTCGACTAGTTGGTGAGACCCAGTACTTC.

This clonotype was seen ten or more times. The J gene is TRBJ2-2, the V gene TRBV11-2; 8 nucleotides match TRBD1. Germline V gene lookup returns CDR1 SGHAT and CDR2 FQNNGV. V lost 5 bases to trimming and J lost 5 bases; unmatched junction nucleotides: 22. The CDR3 contains 20 residues. CDR3 region: CASSLRQGIPLGKSTGELFF. The CDR3 region has the DNA TGTGCCAGCAGCCTCCGACAGGGGATCCCTCTCGGAAAGAGTACCGGGGAGCTGTTTTTT.

The V call is TRBV20-1, the J call TRBJ1-4; D not resolved. Germline V gives CDR1 DFQATT, CDR2 SNEGSKA (reference sequence). Trimming took 0 bases from V and 5 from J, leaving 10 bases between them. This CDR3 spans 14 amino acids. The CDR3 is CSARDHGSNEKLFF. The CDR3 DNA follows: TGCAGTGCTAGAGATCACGGATCGAATGAAAAACTGTTTTTT.

There are a few counts of this clonotype. The chain uses TRBV5-1 and TRBJ2-3; D tentatively fits TRBD1 or TRBD2 (5 bases each). CDR1 and CDR2 (germline): SGHRS, YFSETQ. Trimming stripped 4 bases from V and 2 bases from J, with 20 bases between. The CDR3 is 17 amino acids. Here the CDR3 DNA reads TGCGCCAGCAGCAGGGACCCGAGAGGGGCCCTCACAGATACGCAGTATTTT. Residues: CASSRDPRGALTDTQYF.

This clonotype was detected a few times. The chain employs TRBV5-1 and TRBJ1-1; TRBD1 agrees at 12 bases. CDR1 is SGHRS, CDR2 YFSETQ, per germline. This CDR3 contains 15 residues. J lost 5 bases, V lost 0 bases, and 2 bases had no gene match. The CDR3 reads CASSLEGQGATEAFF. CDR3 DNA: TGCGCCAGCAGCTTGGAGGGACAGGGGGCTACTGAAGCTTTCTTT.

This clonotype was observed a few times. The rearrangement uses TRBV7-9 and TRBJ1-1, with no clear D. The CDR3 loop spans 16 amino acids. The V and J ends lost 5 bases and 0 bases respectively, with 16 bases between them. The V gene's germline CDR1 is SEHNR and CDR2 FQNEAQ (reference sequence). The DNA for the CDR3 is TGTGCCAGCAGCCCTCTTTGGTTGTCAGTGAACACTGAAGCTTTCTTT. Amino acids: CASSPLWLSVNTEAFF.